This entry features one TCR beta chain sequence. Its target is unknown. The germline V gene encodes CDR1 SGHNT and CDR2 YYREEE (reference sequence). Trimming removed 2 bases from V and 7 bases from J; junction bases left unmatched: 12. The CDR3 covers 16 residues. 5'RACE with constant-segment primers yielded barcoded, UMI-tagged TCR alpha and TCR beta cDNA libraries. TCRdb called the 5' RACE reads again in MiXCR, with one record for every CDR3 protein. In the table there are approximately 350,000 distinct CDR3 sequences, around 15% of which are singletons. These data originate in a study of T-cell memory formation after mild COVID-19. Background on the study: There were largely donor-specific TCR clusters. Study results and caveats: Pre-infection memory harbored some responding clones, suggesting cross-reactive memory joined. While clones contracting from day 15 to 85 were balanced between CD4 and CD8, later expanders leaned CD4+.

The genes are TRBV5-4 and TRBJ2-1, with 7 bases fitting TRBD2. The sample comprised PBMCs or a T cell subset sorted from them (not recorded which). This TCR derives from a man between 18 and 35 years old who had mild COVID-19 (a few samples of this study predate the infection). Cell type and time point are not known. The CDR3 sequence: CASSLGLVEGSNEQFF. Here the CDR3 DNA reads TGTGCCAGCAGCTTAGGACTAGTCGAAGGTAGTAATGAGCAGTTCTTC. The variable domain in full, with the rest retrieved from reference TRBV5-4 and TRBJ2-1, is ETGVTQSPTHLIKTRGQQVTLRCSSQSGHNTVSWYQQALGQGPQFIFQYYREEENGRGNFPPRFSGLQFPNYSSELNVNALELDDSALYLCASSLGLVEGSNEQFFGPGTRLTVL.